Described below is a single TCR beta chain sequence and its context. This sample was included in a study of blood T cell repertoires in COVID-19. Study as a whole: Sites in the United States, Italy and Spain provided acute and convalescent COVID-19 samples. The analysed material was cDNA or gDNA that came from T cells, B-cell-depleted T cells, or PBMCs.

Authors' data handling: Amplifying reference gene primers gave estimates of nucleated cell counts. The data were produced by immunoSEQ multiplex PCR, yet TCRdb's version contains in-frame clones alone and is incomplete. V, J and clone size reflect that table, while D and trimming were determined from the DNA. The sample contains about 98,000 clones, roughly 82% of which appear only once. The CDR3 spans 13 residues. From germline, CDR1 is GTSNPN and CDR2 SVGIG (reference sequence). V gave up 4 bases and J gave up 7 bases, with 11 bases separating them. The source of this sequence is a man between 70 and 80 years old with active or convalescent COVID-19. Sequenced: peripheral blood. This chain joins TRBV30 and TRBJ1-6; D is ambiguous. In nucleotides, the CDR3 is TGTGCCTGGACCTGGTCCCAGAATTCACCCCTCCACTTT. Translation gives CAWTWSQNSPLHF.